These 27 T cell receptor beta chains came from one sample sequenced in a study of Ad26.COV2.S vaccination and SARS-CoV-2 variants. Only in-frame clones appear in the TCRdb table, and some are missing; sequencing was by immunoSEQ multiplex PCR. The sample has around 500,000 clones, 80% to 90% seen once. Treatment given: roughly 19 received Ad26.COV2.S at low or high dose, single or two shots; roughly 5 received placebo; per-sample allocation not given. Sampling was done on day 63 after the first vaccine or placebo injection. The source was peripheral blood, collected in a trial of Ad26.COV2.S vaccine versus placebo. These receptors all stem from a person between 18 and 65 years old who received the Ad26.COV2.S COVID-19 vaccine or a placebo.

The CDR3 region has the DNA TGTGCCAGCAGCAAACTAGCGTCCTCACAAGAGACCCAGTACTTC. Protein product: CASSKLASSQETQYF. The chain joins TRBV7-9 to TRBJ2-5, with TRBD2 matching 7 bases. Losses at the gene ends were 5 bases for V and 2 bases for J; bases not matched to a gene: 8. The V gene's germline CDR1 is SEHNR and CDR2 FQNEAQ (reference sequence). This CDR3 has 15 amino acids.

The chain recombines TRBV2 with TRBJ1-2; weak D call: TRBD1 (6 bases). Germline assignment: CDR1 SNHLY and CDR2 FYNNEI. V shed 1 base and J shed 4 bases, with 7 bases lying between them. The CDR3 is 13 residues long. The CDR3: CASSEDRAYGYTF. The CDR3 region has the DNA TGTGCCAGCAGTGAAGACAGGGCCTATGGCTACACCTTC. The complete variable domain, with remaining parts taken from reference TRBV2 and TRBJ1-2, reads EPEVTQTPSHQVTQMGQEVILRCVPISNHLYFYWYRQILGQKVEFLVSFYNNEISEKSEIFDDQFSVERPDGSNFTLKIRSTKLEDSAMYFCASSEDRAYGYTFGSGTRLTVV.

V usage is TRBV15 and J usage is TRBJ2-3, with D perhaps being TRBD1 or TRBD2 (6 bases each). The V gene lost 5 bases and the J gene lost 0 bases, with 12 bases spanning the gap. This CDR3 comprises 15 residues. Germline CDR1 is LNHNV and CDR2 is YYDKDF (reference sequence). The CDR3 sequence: CATSGTGTSTDTQYF. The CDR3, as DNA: TGTGCCACCAGCGGAACAGGGACTAGCACAGATACGCAGTATTTT.

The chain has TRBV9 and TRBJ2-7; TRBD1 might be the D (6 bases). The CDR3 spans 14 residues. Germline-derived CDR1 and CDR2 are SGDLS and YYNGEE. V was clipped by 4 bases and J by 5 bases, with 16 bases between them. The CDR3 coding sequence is TGTGCCAGCAGCCCAGAAACAGGGCGGCACGAGCAGTACTTC. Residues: CASSPETGRHEQYF.

CDR3 bases: TGTGCCAGCAGCAAGGCGGACGGAAAGGGACAGAGTACCACCGGGGAGCTGTTTTTT. As protein: CASSKADGKGQSTTGELFF. The J gene is TRBJ2-2, the V gene TRBV21-1; the table's D call TRBD1 went unverified against the DNA. TRBV21-1 represents a pseudogene. The CDR3 is 19 residues long.

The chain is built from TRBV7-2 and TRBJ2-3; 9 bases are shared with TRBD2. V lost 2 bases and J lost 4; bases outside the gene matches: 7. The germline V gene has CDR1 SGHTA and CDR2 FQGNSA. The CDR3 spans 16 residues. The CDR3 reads CASSLRLAGASDTQYF. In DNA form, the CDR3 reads TGTGCCAGCAGCTTAAGGTTAGCGGGGGCTTCAGATACGCAGTATTTT.

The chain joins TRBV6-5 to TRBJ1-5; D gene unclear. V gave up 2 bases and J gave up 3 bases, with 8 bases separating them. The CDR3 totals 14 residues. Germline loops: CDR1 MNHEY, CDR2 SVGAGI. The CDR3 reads CASSYGGPNQPQHF. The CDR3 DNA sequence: TGTGCCAGCAGTTACGGTGGGCCCAATCAGCCCCAGCATTTT.

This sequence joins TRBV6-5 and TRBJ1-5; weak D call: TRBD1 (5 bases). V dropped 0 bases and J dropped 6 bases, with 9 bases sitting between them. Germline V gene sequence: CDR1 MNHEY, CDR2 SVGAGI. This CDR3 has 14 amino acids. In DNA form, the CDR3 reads TGTGCCAGCAGTTACTCGGGGGGGACTCAGCCCCAGCATTTT. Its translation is CASSYSGGTQPQHF.

The CDR3 loop reads CASSVPWTLKGGANVLTF. CDR3 DNA sequence: TGTGCCAGCAGCGTACCCTGGACACTTAAAGGGGGGGCCAACGTCCTGACTTTC. The chain joins TRBV5-4 to TRBJ2-6; a weak D match, TRBD1 (5 bases). Germline-derived CDR1 and CDR2 are SGHNT and YYREEE (reference sequence). Trimming shortened V by 4 bases and J by 4 bases, and 21 bases separated the two germline ends. The CDR3 consists of 18 residues.

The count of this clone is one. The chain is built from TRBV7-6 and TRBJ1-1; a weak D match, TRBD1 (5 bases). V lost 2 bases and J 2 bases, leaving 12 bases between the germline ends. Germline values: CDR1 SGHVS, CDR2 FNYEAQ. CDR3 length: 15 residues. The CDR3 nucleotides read TGTGCCAGCAGCTTAAACCCAGGGAGAAACACTGAAGCTTTCTTT. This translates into CASSLNPGRNTEAFF.

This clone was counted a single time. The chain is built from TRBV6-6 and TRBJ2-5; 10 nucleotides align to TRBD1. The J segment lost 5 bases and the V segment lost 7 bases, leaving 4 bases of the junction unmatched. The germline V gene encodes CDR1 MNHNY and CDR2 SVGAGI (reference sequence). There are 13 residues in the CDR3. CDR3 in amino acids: CASIDRGLETQYF. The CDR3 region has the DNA TGTGCCAGCATAGACAGGGGGCTTGAGACCCAGTACTTC.

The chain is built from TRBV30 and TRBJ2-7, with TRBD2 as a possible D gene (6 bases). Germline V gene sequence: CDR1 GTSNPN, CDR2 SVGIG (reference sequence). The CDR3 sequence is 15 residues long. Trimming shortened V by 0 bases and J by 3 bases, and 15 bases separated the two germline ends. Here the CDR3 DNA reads TGTGCCTGGAGTGTTGGAGGGTTCGGACTCTACGAGCAGTACTTC. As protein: CAWSVGGFGLYEQYF.

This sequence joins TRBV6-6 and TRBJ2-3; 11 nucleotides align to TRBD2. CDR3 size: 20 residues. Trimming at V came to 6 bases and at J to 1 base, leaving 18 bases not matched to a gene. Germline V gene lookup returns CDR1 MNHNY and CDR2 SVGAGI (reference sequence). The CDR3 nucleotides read TGTGCCAGCAGCTCCCGCCTCCTCATAGCGGGGGGGGATGGCACAGATACGCAGTATTTT. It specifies CASSSRLLIAGGDGTDTQYF.

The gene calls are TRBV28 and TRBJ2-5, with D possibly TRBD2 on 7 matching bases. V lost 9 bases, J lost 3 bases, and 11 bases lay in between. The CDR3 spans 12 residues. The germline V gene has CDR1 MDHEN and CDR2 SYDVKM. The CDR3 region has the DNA TGTGCCAGGGGGGCGGGGGAAGAGACCCAGTACTTC. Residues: CARGAGEETQYF.

This chain's CDR3 is CASSLSLGGRNGELFF. The CDR3 nucleotides read TGCGCCAGCAGCCTAAGTCTCGGCGGGAGGAACGGGGAGCTGTTTTTT. The chain joins TRBV4-1 to TRBJ2-2; 8 bases are a match to TRBD2. This CDR3 is 16 amino acids long. The trim removed 4 bases at V and 7 bases at J, leaving 11 bases unmatched. The V gene's germline CDR1 is MGHRA and CDR2 YSYEKL.

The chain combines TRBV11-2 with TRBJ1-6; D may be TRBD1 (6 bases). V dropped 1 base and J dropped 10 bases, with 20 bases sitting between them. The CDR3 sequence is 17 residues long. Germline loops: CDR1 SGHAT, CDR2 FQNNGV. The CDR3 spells CASSLVFRQGRKSPLHF. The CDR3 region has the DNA TGTGCCAGCAGCTTAGTTTTCCGGCAGGGGAGAAAATCACCCCTCCACTTT.

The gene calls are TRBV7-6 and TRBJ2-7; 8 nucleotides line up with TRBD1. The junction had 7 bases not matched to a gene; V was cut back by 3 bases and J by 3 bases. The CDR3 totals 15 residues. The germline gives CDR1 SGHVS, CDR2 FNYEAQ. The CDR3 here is CASSFGDRMYYEQYF. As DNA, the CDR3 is TGTGCCAGCAGCTTCGGGGACAGGATGTACTACGAGCAGTACTTC.

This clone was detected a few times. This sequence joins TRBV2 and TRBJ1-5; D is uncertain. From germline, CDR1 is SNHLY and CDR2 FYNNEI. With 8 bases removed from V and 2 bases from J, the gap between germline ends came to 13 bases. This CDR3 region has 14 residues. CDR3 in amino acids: CASSGALGNQPQHF. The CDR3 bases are TGTGCCAGCTCTGGTGCGTTAGGCAATCAGCCCCAGCATTTT.

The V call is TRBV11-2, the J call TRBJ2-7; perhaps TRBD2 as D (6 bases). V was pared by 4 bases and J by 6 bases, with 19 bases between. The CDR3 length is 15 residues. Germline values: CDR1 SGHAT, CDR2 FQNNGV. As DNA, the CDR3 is TGTGCCAGCAGCTCCAATGGACCGGGGGTAAGCGAGCAGTACTTC. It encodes CASSSNGPGVSEQYF.

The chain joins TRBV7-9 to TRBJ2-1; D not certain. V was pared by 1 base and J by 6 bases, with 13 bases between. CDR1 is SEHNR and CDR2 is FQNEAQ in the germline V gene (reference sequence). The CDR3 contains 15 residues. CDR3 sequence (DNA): TGTGCCAGCAGCTTAGTCGGCGGTGTCAGCAATGAGCAGTTCTTC. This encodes CASSLVGGVSNEQFF.

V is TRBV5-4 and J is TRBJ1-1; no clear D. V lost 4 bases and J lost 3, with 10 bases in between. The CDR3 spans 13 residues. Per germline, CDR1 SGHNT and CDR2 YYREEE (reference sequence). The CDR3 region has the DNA TGTGCCAGCAGCACGGTAGCGGACACTGAAGCTTTCTTT. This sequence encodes CASSTVADTEAFF.

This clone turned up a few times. CDR3 sequence reads: CASSSEGGNSPLHF. The CDR3, as DNA: TGTGCCAGCAGTTCGGAGGGCGGGAATTCACCCCTCCACTTT. This chain uses TRBV6-4 with TRBJ1-6; D is unresolved. Trimming removed 5 bases from V and 7 bases from J, with 12 bases in between. The germline V gene has CDR1 MRHNA and CDR2 SNTAGT. This CDR3 is built from 14 residues.

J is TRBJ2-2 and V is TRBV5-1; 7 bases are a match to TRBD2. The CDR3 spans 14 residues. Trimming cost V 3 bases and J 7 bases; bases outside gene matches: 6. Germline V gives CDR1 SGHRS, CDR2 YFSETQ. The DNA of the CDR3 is TGCGCCAGCAGCTCCAGCGGGGAGAGCGGGGAGCTGTTTTTT. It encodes CASSSSGESGELFF.

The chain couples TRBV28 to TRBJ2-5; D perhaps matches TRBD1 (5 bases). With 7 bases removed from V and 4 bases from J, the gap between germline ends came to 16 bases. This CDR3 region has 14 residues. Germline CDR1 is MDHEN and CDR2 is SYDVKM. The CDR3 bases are TGTGCCAGCACCCAGGGCGTTTTGGGAGAGACCCAGTACTTC. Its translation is CASTQGVLGETQYF.

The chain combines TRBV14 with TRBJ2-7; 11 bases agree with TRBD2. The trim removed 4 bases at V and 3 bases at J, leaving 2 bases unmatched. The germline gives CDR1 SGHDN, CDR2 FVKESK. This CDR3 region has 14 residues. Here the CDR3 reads CASSRLAGGYEQYF. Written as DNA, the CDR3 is TGTGCCAGCAGCCGCCTAGCGGGGGGCTACGAGCAGTACTTC.

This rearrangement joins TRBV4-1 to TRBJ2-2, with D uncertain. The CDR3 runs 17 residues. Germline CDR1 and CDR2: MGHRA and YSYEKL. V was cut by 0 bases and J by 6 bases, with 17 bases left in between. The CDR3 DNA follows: TGCGCCAGCAGCCAAGATAGTGGATCCGGATCGGCCGGGGAGCTGTTTTTT. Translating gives CASSQDSGSGSAGELFF.

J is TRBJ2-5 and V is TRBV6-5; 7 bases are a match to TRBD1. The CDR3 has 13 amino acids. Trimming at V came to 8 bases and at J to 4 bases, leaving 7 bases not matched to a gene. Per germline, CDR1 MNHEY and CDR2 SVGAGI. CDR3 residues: CASRRQGLETQYF. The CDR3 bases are TGTGCCAGCCGGAGACAGGGTTTAGAGACCCAGTACTTC.